Sequencing of this T cell receptor beta chain was carried out in a study of response to subunit inactivated influenza vaccine. TCRdb fed the RT-PCR reads into MiXCR, producing one record per CDR3 protein. The table shows over 150,000 distinct CDR3 sequences, with around 11% occurring only once. Study-wide results and caveats: Authors proposed each seasonal influenza vaccination draws in few new T cells.

With regard to this clonotype: Its target is not known.

This clonotype was obtained from a man in his fifties or sixties who received an inactivated influenza vaccine. Sequences were derived from CD8+ T cells sorted from PBMCs, sampled roughly 24 months after vaccination.

Written as DNA, the CDR3 is TGTGCCAGCAGTCCCGGCGGAGCGGGAGGGTATTACAATGAGCAGTTCTTC. Its protein product is CASSPGGAGGYYNEQFF. The chain recombines TRBV6-2 or TRBV6-3 with TRBJ2-1; TRBD2 matches 10 bases. Germline V gives CDR1 MNHEY, CDR2 SVGEGT. Losses at the gene ends were 5 bases for V and 4 bases for J; bases not matched to a gene: 11. The CDR3 runs to 17 residues.